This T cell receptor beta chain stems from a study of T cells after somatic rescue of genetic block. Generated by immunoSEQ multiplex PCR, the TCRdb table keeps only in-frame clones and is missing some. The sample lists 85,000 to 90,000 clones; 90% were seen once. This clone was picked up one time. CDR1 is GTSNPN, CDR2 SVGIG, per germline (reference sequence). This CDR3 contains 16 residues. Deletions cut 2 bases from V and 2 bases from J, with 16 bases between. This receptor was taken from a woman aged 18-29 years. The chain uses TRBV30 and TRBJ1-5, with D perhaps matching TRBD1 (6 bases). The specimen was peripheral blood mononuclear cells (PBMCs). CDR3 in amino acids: CAWSWGGHYGNQPQHF. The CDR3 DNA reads TGTGCCTGGAGTTGGGGGGGACACTATGGCAATCAGCCCCAGCATTTT.